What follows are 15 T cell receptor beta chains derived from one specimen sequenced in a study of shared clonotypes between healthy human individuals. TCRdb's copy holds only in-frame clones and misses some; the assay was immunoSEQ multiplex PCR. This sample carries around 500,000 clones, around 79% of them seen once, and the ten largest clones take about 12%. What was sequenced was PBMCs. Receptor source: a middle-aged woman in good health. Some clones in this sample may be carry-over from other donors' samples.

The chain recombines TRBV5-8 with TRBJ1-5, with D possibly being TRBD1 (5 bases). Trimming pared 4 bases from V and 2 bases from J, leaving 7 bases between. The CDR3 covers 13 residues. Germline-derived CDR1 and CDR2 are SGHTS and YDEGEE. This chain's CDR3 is CASSTRGNQPQHF. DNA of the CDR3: TGTGCCAGCAGCACCAGGGGCAATCAGCCCCAGCATTTT.

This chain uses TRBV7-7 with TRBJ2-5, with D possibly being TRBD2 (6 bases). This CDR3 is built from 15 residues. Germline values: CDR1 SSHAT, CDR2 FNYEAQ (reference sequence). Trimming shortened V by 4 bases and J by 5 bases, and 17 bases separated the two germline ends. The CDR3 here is CASSSEGFEAETQYF. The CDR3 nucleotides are TGTGCCAGCAGCTCGGAGGGATTCGAGGCGGAGACCCAGTACTTC.

The CDR3 sequence is CSVVGEREPSGRAYNEQFF. The CDR3 DNA sequence: TGCAGCGTTGTGGGAGAGCGGGAACCGAGCGGGAGGGCCTACAATGAGCAGTTCTTC. The chain joins TRBV29-1 to TRBJ2-1; 10 bases are a match to TRBD2. Trimming removed 4 bases from V and 2 bases from J; junction bases left unmatched: 17. Germline V CDR1 and CDR2: SQVTM, ANQGSEA. The CDR3 has 19 amino acids.

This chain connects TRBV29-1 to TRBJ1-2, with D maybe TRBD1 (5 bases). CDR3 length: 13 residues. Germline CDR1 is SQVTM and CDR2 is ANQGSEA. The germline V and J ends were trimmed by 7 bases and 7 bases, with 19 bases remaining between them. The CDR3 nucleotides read TGCAGCGCCTCCGGGGGGGGAGAAGGTGGCTACACCTTC. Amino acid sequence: CSASGGGEGGYTF.

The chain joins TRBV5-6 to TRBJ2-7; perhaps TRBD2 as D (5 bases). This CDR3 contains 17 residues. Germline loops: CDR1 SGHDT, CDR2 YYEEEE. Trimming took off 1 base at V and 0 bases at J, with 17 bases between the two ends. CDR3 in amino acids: CASSLLDRLACSYEQYF. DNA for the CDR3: TGTGCCAGCAGCTTGTTAGATCGGCTAGCCTGCTCCTACGAGCAGTACTTC.

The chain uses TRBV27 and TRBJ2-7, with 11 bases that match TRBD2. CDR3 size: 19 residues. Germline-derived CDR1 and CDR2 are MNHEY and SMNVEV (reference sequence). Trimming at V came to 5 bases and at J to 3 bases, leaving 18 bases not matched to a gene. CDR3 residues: CASSRRFTSGSLGHYEQYF. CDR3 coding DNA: TGTGCCAGCAGTCGGCGTTTCACTAGCGGGAGTTTGGGTCACTACGAGCAGTACTTC.

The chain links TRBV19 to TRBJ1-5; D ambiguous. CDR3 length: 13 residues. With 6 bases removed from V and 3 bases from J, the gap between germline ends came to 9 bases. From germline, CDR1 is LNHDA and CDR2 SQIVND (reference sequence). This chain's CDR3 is CASREQFNQPQHF. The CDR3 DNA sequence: TGTGCCAGTAGAGAACAGTTCAATCAGCCCCAGCATTTT.

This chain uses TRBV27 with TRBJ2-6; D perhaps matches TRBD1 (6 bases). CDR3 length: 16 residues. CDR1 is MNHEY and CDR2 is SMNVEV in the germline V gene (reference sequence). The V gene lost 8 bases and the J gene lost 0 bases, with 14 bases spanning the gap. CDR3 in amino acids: CASARQDRSGANVLTF. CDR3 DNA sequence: TGTGCCAGCGCCAGACAGGACCGCTCTGGGGCCAACGTCCTGACTTTC.

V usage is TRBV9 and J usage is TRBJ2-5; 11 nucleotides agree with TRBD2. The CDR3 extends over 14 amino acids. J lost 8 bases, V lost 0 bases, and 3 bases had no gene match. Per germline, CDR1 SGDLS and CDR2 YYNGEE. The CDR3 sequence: CASSVGLAGQTQYF. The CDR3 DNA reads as TGTGCCAGCAGCGTAGGACTAGCGGGACAAACCCAGTACTTC.

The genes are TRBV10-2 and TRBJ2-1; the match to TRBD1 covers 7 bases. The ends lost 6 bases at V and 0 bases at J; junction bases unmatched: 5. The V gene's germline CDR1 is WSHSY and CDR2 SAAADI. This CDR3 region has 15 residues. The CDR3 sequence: CASRAYRGSYNEQFF. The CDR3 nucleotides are TGCGCCAGCAGGGCCTACAGGGGCTCCTACAATGAGCAGTTCTTC.

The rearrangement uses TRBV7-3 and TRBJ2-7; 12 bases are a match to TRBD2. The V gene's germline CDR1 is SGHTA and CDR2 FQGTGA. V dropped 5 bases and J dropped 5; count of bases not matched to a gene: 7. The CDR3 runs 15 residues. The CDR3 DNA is TGTGCCAGCAGCGTGACTAGCGGGAGCGAAAACGAGCAGTACTTC. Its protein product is CASSVTSGSENEQYF.

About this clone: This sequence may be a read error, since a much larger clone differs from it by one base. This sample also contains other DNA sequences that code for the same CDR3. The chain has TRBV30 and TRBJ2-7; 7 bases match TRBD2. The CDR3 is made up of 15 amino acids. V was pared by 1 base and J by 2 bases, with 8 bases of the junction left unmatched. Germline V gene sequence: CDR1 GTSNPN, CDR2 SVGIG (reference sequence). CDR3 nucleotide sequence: TGTGCCTGGAGTGGCCAGGCGGGAGTTGCCTACGAGCAGTACTTC. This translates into CAWSGQAGVAYEQYF.

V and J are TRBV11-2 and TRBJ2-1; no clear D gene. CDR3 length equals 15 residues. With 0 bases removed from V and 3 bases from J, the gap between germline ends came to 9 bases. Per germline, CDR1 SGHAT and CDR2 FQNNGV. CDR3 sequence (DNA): TGTGCCAGCAGCTTAGATGTCACAGTCTACAATGAGCAGTTCTTC. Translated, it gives CASSLDVTVYNEQFF.

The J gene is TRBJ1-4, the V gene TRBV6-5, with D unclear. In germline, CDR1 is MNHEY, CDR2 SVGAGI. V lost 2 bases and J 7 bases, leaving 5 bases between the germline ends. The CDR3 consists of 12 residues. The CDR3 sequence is CASSYPGEKLFF. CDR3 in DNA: TGTGCCAGCAGTTACCCGGGTGAAAAACTGTTTTTT.

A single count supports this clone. CDR3: CASSLAGTSGRVLDTQYF. The DNA of the CDR3 is TGTGCCAGCAGCTTGGCCGGGACTAGCGGGAGGGTCTTAGATACGCAGTATTTT. This chain connects TRBV5-4 to TRBJ2-3; TRBD2 agrees at 16 bases. J lost 5 bases, V lost 0 bases, and 6 bases had no gene match. Germline CDR1 is SGHNT and CDR2 is YYREEE (reference sequence). The CDR3 extends over 18 amino acids.